This T cell receptor beta chain stems from a study of shared clonotypes between healthy human individuals. The wider study: Used for every donor were three CD4 naive, three CD4 memory, two CD8 naive and one CD8 memory plate. Overall study results and limits: Shared clonotypes across all four donors exceeded non-shared ones in generation probability.

V lost 1 base, J lost 6 bases, and 0 bases lay in between. This CDR3 is 10 amino acids long. Germline values: CDR1 GTSNPN, CDR2 SVGIG (reference sequence). Each replicate PCR on the sorted subsets used roughly 200 ng DNA (around 30,000 T cell genomes). The protocol was immunoSEQ multiplex PCR, while the TCRdb copy is restricted to in-frame clones and leaves out a portion. The sample lists roughly 2.4 million clones, roughly 95% occurring once. A CD45RA-negative memory subset and a CD45RA+ naive subset were separated from the CD4+ cells. With respect to this clone: Its antigen is unknown. The sample carries other DNA sequences with the same CDR3.

This sequence originates from a man aged 18 to 30 in good health. The material sequenced was naive CD4+ T cells sorted from blood. Indicated subset: CD45RA+ positively selected. The chain links TRBV30 to TRBJ2-2; D is unclear. CDR3 sequence: CAWSAGELFF. The DNA of the CDR3 is TGTGCCTGGAGTGCCGGGGAGCTGTTTTTT.